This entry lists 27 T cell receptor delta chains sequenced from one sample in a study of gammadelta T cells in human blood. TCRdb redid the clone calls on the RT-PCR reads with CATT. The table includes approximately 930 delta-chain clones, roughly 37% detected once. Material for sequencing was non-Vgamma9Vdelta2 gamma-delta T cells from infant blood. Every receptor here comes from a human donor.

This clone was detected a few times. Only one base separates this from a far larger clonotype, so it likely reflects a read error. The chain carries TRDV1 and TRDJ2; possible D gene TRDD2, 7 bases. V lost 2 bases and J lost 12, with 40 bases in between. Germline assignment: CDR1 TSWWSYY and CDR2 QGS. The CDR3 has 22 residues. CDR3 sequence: CALGEYLPLGSYGTGYTDKLFF. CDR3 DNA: TGTGCTCTTGGGGAATATCTTCCCCTTGGTTCCTACGGTACTGGGTACACCGATAAACTCTTCTTT.

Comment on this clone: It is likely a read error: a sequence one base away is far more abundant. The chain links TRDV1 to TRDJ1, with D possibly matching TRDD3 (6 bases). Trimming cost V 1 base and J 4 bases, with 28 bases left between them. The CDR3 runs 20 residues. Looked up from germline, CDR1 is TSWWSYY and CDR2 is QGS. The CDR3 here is CALGEPEAPIVSGEYDKLIF. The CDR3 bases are TGTGCTCTTGGGGAACCCGAGGCACCTATAGTCTCTGGGGAATACGATAAACTCATCTTT.

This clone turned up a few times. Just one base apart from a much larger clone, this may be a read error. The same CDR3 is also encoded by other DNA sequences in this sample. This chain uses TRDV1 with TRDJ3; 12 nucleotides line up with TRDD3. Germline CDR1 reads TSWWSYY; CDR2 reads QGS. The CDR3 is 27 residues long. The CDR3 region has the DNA TGTGCTCTTGGGGAACTTCGCCCCTTCCTACGCTCATACTGGGGGATACAAGGGGCCTGGGACACTCGACAGATGTTTTTC. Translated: CALGELRPFLRSYWGIQGAWDTRQMFF.

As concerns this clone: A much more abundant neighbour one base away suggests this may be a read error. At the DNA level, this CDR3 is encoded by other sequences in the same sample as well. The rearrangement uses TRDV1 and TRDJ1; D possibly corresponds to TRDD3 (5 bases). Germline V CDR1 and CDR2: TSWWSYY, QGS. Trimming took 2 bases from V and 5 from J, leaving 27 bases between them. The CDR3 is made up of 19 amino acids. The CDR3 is CALGEILNRAGSTGDKLIF. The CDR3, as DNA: TGTGCTCTTGGGGAAATCCTTAACAGGGCGGGATCTACGGGTGATAAACTCATCTTT.

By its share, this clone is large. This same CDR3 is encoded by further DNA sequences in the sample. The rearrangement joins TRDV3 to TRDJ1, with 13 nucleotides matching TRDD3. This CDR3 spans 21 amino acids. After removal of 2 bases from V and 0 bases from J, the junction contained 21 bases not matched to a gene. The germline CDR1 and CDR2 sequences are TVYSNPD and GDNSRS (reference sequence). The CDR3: CAFHERSYWGIRWAYTDKLIF. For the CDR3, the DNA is TGTGCCTTTCATGAGCGTTCCTACTGGGGGATACGATGGGCGTACACCGATAAACTCATCTTT.

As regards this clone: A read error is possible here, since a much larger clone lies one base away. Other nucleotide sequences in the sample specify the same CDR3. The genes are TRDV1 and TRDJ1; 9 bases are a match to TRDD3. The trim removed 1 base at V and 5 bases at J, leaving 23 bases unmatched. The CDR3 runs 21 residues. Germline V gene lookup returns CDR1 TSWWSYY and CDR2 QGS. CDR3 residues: CALGEPRGLYLYWGRTDKLIF. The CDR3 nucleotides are TGTGCTCTTGGGGAACCAAGAGGGCTTTATCTGTACTGGGGGAGGACAGATAAACTCATCTTT.

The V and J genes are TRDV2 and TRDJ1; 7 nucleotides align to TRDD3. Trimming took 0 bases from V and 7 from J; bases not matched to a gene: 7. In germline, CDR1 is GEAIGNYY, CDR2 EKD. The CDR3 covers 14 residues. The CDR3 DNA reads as TGTGCCTGTGACACCGGAATTTCTGGGGGTAAACTCATCTTT. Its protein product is CACDTGISGGKLIF.

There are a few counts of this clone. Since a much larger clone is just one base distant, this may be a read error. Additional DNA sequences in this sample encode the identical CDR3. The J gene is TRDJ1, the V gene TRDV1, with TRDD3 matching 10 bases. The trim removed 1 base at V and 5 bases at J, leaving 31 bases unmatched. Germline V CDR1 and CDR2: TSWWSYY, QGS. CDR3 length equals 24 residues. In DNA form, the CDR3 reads TGTGCTCTTGGGGAACGACGGGGCCTCTTTCGCTGGGGGATAGCTCCGGGGGGGACTGATAAACTCATCTTT. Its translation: CALGERRGLFRWGIAPGGTDKLIF.

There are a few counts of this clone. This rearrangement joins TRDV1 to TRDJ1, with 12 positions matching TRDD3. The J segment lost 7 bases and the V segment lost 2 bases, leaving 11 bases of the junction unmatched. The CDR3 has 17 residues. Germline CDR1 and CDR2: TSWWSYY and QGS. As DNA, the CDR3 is TGTGCTCTTGGGGAAGATGACTGGGGGATACCGCCTGGTAAACTCATCTTT. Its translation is CALGEDDWGIPPGKLIF.

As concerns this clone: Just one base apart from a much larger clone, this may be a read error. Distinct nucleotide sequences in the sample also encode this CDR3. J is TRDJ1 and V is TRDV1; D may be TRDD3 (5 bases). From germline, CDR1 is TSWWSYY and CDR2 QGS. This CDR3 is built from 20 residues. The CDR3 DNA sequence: TGCGCTCTTGGGGAACTGGTCTTGGTCCCTCGTAGGGGAAACACCGATAAACTCATCTTT. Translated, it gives CALGELVLVPRRGNTDKLIF.

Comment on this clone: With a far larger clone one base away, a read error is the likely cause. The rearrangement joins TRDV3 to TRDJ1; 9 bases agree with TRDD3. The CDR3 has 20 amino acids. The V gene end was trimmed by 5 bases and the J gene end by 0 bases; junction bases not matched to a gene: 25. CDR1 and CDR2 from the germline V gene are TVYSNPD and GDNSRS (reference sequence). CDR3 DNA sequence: TGTGCCACCTCGTACGGCCATTTGTACTGGGGATACGGGTACACCGATAAACTCATCTTT. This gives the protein CATSYGHLYWGYGYTDKLIF.

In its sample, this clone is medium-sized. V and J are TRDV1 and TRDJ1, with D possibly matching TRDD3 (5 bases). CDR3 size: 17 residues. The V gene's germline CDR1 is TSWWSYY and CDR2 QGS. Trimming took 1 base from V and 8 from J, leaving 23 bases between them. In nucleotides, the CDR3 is TGTGCTCTTGGGGAACCCAAGTTCTCCGGGGGCCGACTAAAACTCATCTTT. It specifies CALGEPKFSGGRLKLIF.

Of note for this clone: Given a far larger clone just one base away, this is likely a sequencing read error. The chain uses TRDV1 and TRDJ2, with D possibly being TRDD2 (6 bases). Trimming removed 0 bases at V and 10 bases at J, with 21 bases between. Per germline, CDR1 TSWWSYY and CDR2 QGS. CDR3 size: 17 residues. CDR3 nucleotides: TGTGCTCTTGGGGAACTAGTCCTACTTCGGTTTACCGAACAACTCTTCTTT. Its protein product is CALGELVLLRFTEQLFF.

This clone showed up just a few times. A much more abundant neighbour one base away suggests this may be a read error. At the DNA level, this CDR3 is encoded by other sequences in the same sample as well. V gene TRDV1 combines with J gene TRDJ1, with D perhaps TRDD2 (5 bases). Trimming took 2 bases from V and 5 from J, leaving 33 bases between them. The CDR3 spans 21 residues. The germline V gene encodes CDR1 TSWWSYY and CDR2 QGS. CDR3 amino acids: CALGEDQALAFSIYSTDKLIF. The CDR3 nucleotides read TGTGCTCTTGGGGAAGATCAGGCCTTGGCCTTCTCTATTTACAGCACTGATAAACTCATCTTT.

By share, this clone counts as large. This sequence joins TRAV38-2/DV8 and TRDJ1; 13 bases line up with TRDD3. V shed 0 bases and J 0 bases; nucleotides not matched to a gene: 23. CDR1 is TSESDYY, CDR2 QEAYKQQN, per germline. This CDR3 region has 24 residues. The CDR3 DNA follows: TGTGCTTATAGGAGCGCGTTTCAAACCGGTCCGTACTGGGGGATACGCGAAAACACCGATAAACTCATCTTT. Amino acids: CAYRSAFQTGPYWGIRENTDKLIF.

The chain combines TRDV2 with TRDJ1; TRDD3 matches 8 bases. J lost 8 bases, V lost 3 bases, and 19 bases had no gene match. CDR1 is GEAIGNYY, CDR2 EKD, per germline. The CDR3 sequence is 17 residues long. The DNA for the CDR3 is TGTGCCTGTGACGTCCTAACTGGGGGCCCCACCGACAGAAAACTCATCTTT. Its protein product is CACDVLTGGPTDRKLIF.

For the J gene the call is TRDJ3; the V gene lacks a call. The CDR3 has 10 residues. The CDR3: CSGDTRQMFF. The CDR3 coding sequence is TGCTCCGGGGACACCCGACAGATGTTTTTC.

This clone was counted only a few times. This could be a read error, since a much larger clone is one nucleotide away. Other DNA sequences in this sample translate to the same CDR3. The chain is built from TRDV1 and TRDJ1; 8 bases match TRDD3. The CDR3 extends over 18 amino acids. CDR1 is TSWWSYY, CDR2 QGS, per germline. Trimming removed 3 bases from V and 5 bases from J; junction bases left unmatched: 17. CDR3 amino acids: CALGETYSGYAFTDKLIF. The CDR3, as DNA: TGTGCTCTTGGGGAGACCTATTCGGGATACGCATTTACTGATAAACTCATCTTT.

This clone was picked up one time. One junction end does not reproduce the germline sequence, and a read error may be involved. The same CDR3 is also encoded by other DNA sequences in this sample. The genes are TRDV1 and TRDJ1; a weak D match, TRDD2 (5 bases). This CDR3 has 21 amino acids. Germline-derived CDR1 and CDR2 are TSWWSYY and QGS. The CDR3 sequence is CALGARSRASYGGSYTDKLIF. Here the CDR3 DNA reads TGTGCTCTTGGGGCCCGATCCCGGGCGTCCTATGGTGGGTCGTACACTGATAAACTCATCTTT.

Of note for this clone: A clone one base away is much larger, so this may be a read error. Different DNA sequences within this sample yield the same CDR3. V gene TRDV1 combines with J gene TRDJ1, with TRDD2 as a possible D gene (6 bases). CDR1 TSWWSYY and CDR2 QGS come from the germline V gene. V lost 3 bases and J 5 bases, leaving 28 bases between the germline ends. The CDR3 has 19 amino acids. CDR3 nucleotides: TGTGCTCTTGGGGATCCCTCCGGCCTTCCCAGGATGGCGACTGATAAACTCATCTTT. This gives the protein CALGDPSGLPRMATDKLIF.

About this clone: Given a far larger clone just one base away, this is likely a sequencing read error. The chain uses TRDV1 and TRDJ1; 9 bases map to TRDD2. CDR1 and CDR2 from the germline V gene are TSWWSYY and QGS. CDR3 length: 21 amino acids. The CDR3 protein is CALGELSAFLPYWAFAEKLIF. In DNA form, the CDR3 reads TGTGCTCTTGGGGAACTATCAGCCTTCCTACCGTACTGGGCCTTTGCCGAAAAACTCATCTTT.

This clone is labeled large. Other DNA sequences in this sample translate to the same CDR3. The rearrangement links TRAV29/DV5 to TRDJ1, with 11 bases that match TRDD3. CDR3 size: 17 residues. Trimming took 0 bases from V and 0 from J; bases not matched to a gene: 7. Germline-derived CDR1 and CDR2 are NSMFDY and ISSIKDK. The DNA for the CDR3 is TGTGCAGCAAGCGCGCTGGGGGATACCCCATACACCGATAAACTCATCTTT. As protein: CAASALGDTPYTDKLIF.

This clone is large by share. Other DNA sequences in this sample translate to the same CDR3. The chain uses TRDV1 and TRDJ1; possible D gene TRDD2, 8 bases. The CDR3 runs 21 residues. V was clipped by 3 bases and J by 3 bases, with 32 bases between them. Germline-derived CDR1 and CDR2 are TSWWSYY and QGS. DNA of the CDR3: TGTGCTCTTGGGGACGTGAGGACTTCCTACCAGGGGGATGCTATCCCCGATAAACTCATCTTT. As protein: CALGDVRTSYQGDAIPDKLIF.

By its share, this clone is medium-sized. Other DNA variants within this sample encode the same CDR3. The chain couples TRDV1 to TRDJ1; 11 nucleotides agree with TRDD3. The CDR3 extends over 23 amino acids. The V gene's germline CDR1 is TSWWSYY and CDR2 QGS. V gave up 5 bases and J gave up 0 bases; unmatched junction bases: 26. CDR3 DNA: TGTGCTCTTGGGCTAATCAGATTCCTCCTGTACTGGGGGATAAGTAGTTACACCGATAAACTCATCTTT. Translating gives CALGLIRFLLYWGISSYTDKLIF.

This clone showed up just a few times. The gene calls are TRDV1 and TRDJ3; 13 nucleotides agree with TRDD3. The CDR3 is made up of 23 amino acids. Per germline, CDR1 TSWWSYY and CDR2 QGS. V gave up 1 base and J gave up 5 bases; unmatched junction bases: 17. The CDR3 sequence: CALGEPGRKPTGGYARDTRQMFF. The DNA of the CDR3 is TGTGCTCTTGGGGAACCAGGTAGGAAGCCCACTGGGGGATACGCCCGGGACACCCGACAGATGTTTTTC.

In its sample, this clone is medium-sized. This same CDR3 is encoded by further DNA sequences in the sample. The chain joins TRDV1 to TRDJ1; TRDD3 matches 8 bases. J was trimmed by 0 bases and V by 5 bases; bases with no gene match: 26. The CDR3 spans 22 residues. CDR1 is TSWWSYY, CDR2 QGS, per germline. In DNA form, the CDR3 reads TGTGCTCTTGGGCCCCCGCTCCCTACGACCTCTTTACTGGGGGGGAACACCGATAAACTCATCTTT. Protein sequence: CALGPPLPTTSLLGGNTDKLIF.

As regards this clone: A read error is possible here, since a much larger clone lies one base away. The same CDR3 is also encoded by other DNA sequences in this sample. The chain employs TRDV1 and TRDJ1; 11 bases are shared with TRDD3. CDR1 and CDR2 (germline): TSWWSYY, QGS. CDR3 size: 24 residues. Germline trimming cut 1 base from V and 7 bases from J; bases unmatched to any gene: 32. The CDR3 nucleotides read TGTGCTCTTGGGGAACCTCGCATTCCCCTGGTGTTTACTGGGGGATATGCGGAGGGGACTAAACTCATCTTT. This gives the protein CALGEPRIPLVFTGGYAEGTKLIF.